The T cell receptor beta chain described here comes from a study of technical replicates of blood from a handful of donors. The table came from immunoSEQ multiplex PCR; TCRdb's copy has only in-frame clones and leaves some out. The sample carries 91,000 or so clones, about 95% recorded once. Germline V lookup: CDR1 SEHNR, CDR2 FQNEAQ (reference sequence). CDR3 length equals 13 residues. With 1 base removed from V and 6 bases from J, the gap between germline ends came to 7 bases. This receptor was taken from a human donor in good health. Sequenced input: T cells isolated from PBMCs. V and J are TRBV7-9 and TRBJ2-1; D is undetermined. The CDR3 spells CASSLEVANEQFF. The CDR3 DNA reads as TGTGCCAGCAGCTTAGAGGTAGCCAATGAGCAGTTCTTC. Looking up the rest from reference TRBV7-9 and TRBJ2-1 gives the full variable domain: DTGVSQNPRHKITKRGQNVTFRCDPISEHNRLYWYRQTLGQGPEFLTYFQNEAQLEKSRLLSDRFSAERPKGSFSTLEIQRTEQGDSAMYLCASSLEVANEQFFGPGTRLTVL.